A selection of T cell receptor beta chains follows, all from one sample in a study of shared clonotypes between healthy human individuals. Here immunoSEQ multiplex PCR was the method, and the copy in TCRdb shows in-frame clones only, minus some. The sample lists roughly 680,000 clones; 72% were seen once. Sequenced input: memory CD4+ T cells sorted from blood. These receptors were collected from a woman aged 25 to 39 in good health. The conserved cysteine and the conserved F or W are not part of the CDR3 here.

j_call v_call cdr3_aa
TRBJ2-7 TRBV28 ASSFGGSLAYEQY
TRBJ2-3 TRBV7-2 ASSSFGGSTDTQY
TRBJ2-3 TRBV28 ASRFIRERQTDTQY
TRBJ1-1 TRBV29-1 SVPTGQGRMNTEAF
TRBJ2-7 TRBV7-2 ASSVREEQY
TRBJ2-2 TRBV11-2 ASSLIAVINTGELF
TRBJ2-7 TRBV5-4 ASSSSGRALGEQY
TRBJ2-3 TRBV7-7 ASSASQIGTDTQY
TRBJ2-5 TRBV5-1 ASKPSYQETQY
TRBJ2-3 TRBV7-6 ASSLPTDTQY
TRBJ2-1 TRBV5-1 ASRSTSGNYNEQF
TRBJ1-4 TRBV19 ASSLQPPALGEKLF
TRBJ2-2 TRBV30 AVRPGTANTGELF
TRBJ2-5 TRBV4-1 ASSQILASEQY
TRBJ2-1 TRBV5-6 ASSSRETAYNEQF
TRBJ2-3 TRBV5-1 ASSLRSTDTQY
TRBJ2-3 TRBV10-2 ASMRSGETDTQY
TRBJ2-1 TRBV15 ATSRVGGGPPEQF
TRBJ2-7 TRBV6-5 ASRQLAGSLYEQY
TRBJ1-2 TRBV5-4 ASSLGGADYGYT
TRBJ2-2 TRBV6-1 ASSGDSAAGELF
TRBJ1-2 TRBV7-9 ASSEDRVRGYT
TRBJ2-1 TRBV2 ASSEEGTSYNEQF
TRBJ2-1 TRBV18 ASSQGVLAGGNNEQF
TRBJ1-2 TRBV7-9 ASSSPDRTGDYGYT
TRBJ2-1 TRBV5-1 ASSPQGAIDEQF
TRBJ2-7 TRBV18 ASSPLQERNEQY
TRBJ1-3 TRBV28 ASSLAVWNLGTKTRGSGNTIY
TRBJ2-5 TRBV19 ASSIGGRAMETQY
TRBJ2-1 TRBV7-2 ASSTRTSYNEQF
TRBJ2-7 TRBV10-3 AISPQRSRNEQY
. TRBV5-1 ASSVGLAPYEQY
TRBJ2-7 TRBV25-1 ASKTEGYEQY
TRBJ2-1 TRBV19 ASSIVAVQNEQF
TRBJ2-5 TRBV25-1 ASSELPLAGGLQETQY
TRBJ2-3 TRBV5-1 ASSYGHSDTQY
TRBJ2-5 TRBV7-8 ASSLARLAGPETQY
TRBJ2-2 TRBV6-5 ASRSGNTGELF
TRBJ2-1 TRBV11-2 ASSLGVFINEQF
TRBJ1-2 TRBV6-6 ASNPDRGYGYT
TRBJ2-3 TRBV6-1 ASSASGSSTDTQY